A single sample gave rise to the 7 T cell receptor beta chains below, sequenced in a study of PD-1 blockade in classical Hodgkin lymphoma. Sample time point: cycle 4 day 1 (C4D1), after five to seven weeks of nivolumab. Following autologous stem cell transplantation, relapse occurred in every patient, and exposure to brentuximab vedotin varied. The data were produced by immunoSEQ multiplex PCR, yet TCRdb's version contains in-frame clones alone and is incomplete. The sample lists around 50,000 clones, roughly 80% occurring once. The sequenced sample was peripheral blood mononuclear cells (PBMCs), obtained before the fourth cycle of nivolumab. These receptors were obtained from a human donor with classical Hodgkin lymphoma.

The chain combines TRBV6-1 with TRBJ2-7; TRBD1 matches 7 bases. The CDR3 extends over 14 amino acids. Germline V gene lookup returns CDR1 MNHNS and CDR2 SASEGT. V was clipped by 4 bases and J by 2 bases; unmatched bases: 5. CDR3 loop: CASSGTGWAYEQYF. CDR3 nucleotide sequence: TGTGCCAGCAGTGGGACAGGTTGGGCCTACGAGCAGTACTTC.

This chain links TRBV9 with TRBJ2-3; TRBD1 aligns across 9 bases. CDR1 SGDLS and CDR2 YYNGEE come from the germline V gene. Unmatched junction bases numbered 4, after V lost 2 bases and J lost 0 bases. There are 16 residues in the CDR3. The CDR3: CASSVGTGSSTDTQYF. The CDR3 DNA sequence: TGTGCCAGCAGCGTGGGGACAGGGTCGAGCACAGATACGCAGTATTTT.

V usage is TRBV28 and J usage is TRBJ2-1; 8 bases are shared with TRBD2. The CDR3 has 13 amino acids. Trimming took 1 base from V and 14 from J; bases not matched to a gene: 7. Looked up from germline, CDR1 is MDHEN and CDR2 is SYDVKM. CDR3 sequence (DNA): TGTGCCAGCAGTTTATCGGGGGGGCGAAGAGAGTTCTTC. Protein product: CASSLSGGRREFF.

The chain uses TRBV4-1 and TRBJ2-1; weak D call: TRBD1 (5 bases). The CDR3 extends over 16 amino acids. Germline V gives CDR1 MGHRA, CDR2 YSYEKL. V was pared by 3 bases and J by 0 bases, with 12 bases between. Here the CDR3 DNA reads TGCGCCAGCAGCCAGCACGACAGATTCTCCTACAATGAGCAGTTCTTC. Amino acid sequence: CASSQHDRFSYNEQFF.

This rearrangement joins TRBV7-9 to TRBJ1-4; TRBD1 aligns across 7 bases. This CDR3 is 15 amino acids long. J gave up 4 bases and V 5 bases, and 7 bases lay outside the gene matches. The germline V gene encodes CDR1 SEHNR and CDR2 FQNEAQ (reference sequence). The DNA of the CDR3 is TGTGCCAGCAGCACCCCGGGACAGATTAATGAAAAACTGTTTTTT. This gives the protein CASSTPGQINEKLFF. Full variable domain (outside the CDR3, taken from reference TRBV7-9 and TRBJ1-4): DTGVSQNPRHKITKRGQNVTFRCDPISEHNRLYWYRQTLGQGPEFLTYFQNEAQLEKSRLLSDRFSAERPKGSFSTLEIQRTEQGDSAMYLCASSTPGQINEKLFFGSGTQLSVL.

J is TRBJ2-1 and V is TRBV19; 7 nucleotides match TRBD1. J lost 8 bases, V lost 7 bases, and 8 bases had no gene match. CDR3 length equals 13 residues. Germline values: CDR1 LNHDA, CDR2 SQIVND (reference sequence). DNA of the CDR3: TGTGCCAGTACCAAGACAGGGTCGGATGAGCAGTTCTTC. It specifies CASTKTGSDEQFF.

The chain recombines TRBV27 with TRBJ1-1; no clear D gene. Trimming took off 4 bases at V and 2 bases at J, with 11 bases between the two ends. The CDR3 consists of 14 residues. The germline CDR1 and CDR2 sequences are MNHEY and SMNVEV (reference sequence). DNA for the CDR3: TGTGCCAGCAGTTCCCCCGGCCTAAACACTGAAGCTTTCTTT. Translated: CASSSPGLNTEAFF.